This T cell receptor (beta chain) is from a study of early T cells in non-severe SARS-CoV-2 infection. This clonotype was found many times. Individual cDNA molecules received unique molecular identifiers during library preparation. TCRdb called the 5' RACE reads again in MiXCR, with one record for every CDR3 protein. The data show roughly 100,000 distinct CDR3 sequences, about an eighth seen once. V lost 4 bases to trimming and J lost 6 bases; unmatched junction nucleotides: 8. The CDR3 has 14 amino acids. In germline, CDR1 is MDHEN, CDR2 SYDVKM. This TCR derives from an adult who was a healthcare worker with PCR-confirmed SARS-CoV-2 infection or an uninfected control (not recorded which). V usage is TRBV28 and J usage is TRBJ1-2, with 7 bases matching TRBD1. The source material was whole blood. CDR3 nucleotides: TGTGCCAGCAGTTCCCCGGGTCAGGGGGATGGCTACACCTTC. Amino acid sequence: CASSSPGQGDGYTF.